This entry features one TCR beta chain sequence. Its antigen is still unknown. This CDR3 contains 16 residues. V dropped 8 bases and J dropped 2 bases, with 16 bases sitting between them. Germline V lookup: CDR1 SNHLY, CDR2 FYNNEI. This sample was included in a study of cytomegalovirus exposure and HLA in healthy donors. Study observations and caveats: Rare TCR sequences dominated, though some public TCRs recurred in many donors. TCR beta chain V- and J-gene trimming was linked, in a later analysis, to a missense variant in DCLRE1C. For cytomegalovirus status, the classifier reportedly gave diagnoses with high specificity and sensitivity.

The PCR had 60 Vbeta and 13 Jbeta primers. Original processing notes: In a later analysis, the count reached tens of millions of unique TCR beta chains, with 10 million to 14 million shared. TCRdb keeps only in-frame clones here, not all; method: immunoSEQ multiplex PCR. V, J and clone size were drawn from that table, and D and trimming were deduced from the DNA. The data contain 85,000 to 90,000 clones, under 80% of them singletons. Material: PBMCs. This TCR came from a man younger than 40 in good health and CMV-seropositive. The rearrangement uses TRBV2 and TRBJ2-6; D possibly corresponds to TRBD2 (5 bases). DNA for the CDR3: TGTGCCAGCCTTTGGTCACGGGGAGCTGGGGCCAACGTCCTGACTTTC. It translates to CASLWSRGAGANVLTF.